Listed here are 3 T cell receptor beta chains from one sample, sequenced in a study of cytomegalovirus exposure and HLA in healthy donors (dated by TCRdb to 2016 to 2017). The method was the immunoSEQ multiplex PCR assay. For the multiplex PCR, a mixture combining 60 forward primers for TCR Vbeta segments and 13 reverse primers for TCR Jbeta segments was used. Entries here come from immuneACCESS through TCRdb and include only in-frame sequences with V and J called. Some clones fail to appear in such tables; in the studies checked, an unresolved V gene covers under half of the shortfall, and the cause of the remainder is unknown. Counted in this sample were 100,000 to 150,000 clones; 80% of them appeared once. Clones ranked in the top ten supply 1% of the sample. Sample: PBMCs. Every receptor here comes from a man in his forties or fifties in good health and CMV-seronegative.

This clone has just one count. The genes are TRBV28 and TRBJ2-3; TRBD2 agrees at 8 bases. The CDR3 has 14 residues. The J segment lost 4 bases and the V segment lost 4 bases, leaving 4 bases of the junction unmatched. The germline V gene has CDR1 MDHEN and CDR2 SYDVKM. The CDR3 sequence: CASSWGLGSDTQYF. The CDR3 nucleotides are TGTGCCAGCAGTTGGGGACTAGGTTCAGATACGCAGTATTTT.

The rearrangement joins TRBV6-5 to TRBJ1-2; D is possibly TRBD1 (5 bases). V shed 0 bases and J shed 8 bases, with 13 bases lying between them. The CDR3 has 14 residues. CDR1 and CDR2 (germline): MNHEY, SVGAGI. In DNA, the CDR3 is TGTGCCAGCAGTTACTCGACTGGGGGGGAAGGCTACACCTTC. This codes for CASSYSTGGEGYTF.

The chain carries TRBV11-2 and TRBJ2-7; D remains unclear. CDR3 length equals 11 residues. The germline V gene has CDR1 SGHAT and CDR2 FQNNGV. The V and J ends lost 5 bases and 1 base respectively, with 3 bases between them. CDR3 protein: CASSVSYEQYF. CDR3 DNA: TGTGCCAGCAGCGTATCCTACGAGCAGTACTTC.